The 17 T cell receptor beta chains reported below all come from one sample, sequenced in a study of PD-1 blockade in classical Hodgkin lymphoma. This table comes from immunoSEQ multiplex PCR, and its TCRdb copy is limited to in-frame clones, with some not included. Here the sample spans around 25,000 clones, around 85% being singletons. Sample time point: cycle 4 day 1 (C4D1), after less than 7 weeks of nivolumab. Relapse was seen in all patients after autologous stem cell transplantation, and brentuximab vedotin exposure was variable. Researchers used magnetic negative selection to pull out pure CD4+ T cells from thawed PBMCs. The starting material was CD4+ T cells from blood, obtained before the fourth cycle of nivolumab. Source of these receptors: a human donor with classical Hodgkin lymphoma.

The CDR3 loop reads CASSEAAGVRYEQYF. DNA for the CDR3: TGTGCCAGCAGTGAAGCGGCGGGAGTGAGGTACGAGCAGTACTTC. The chain employs TRBV6-1 and TRBJ2-7; TRBD2 aligns across 7 bases. Germline CDR1 reads MNHNS; CDR2 reads SASEGT. V dropped 0 bases and J dropped 4; count of bases not matched to a gene: 6. CDR3 length equals 15 residues.

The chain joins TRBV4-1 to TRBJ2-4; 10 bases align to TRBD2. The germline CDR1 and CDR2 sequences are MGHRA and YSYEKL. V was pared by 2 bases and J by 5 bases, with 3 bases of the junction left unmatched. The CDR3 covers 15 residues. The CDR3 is CASSQHGLAENIQYF. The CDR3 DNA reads TGCGCCAGCAGCCAACACGGACTAGCGGAAAACATTCAGTACTTC.

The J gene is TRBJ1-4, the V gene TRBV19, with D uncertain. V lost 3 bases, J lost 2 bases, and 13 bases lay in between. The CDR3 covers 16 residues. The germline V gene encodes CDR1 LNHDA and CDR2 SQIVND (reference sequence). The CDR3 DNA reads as TGTGCCAGTAGTATGGGGAGACCCTGGACTAATGAAAAACTGTTTTTT. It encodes CASSMGRPWTNEKLFF.

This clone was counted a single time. The DNA of the CDR3 is TGCGCCAGCCGTTACCGGGCCTCTAATGAAAAACTGTTTTTT. It codes for CASRYRASNEKLFF. The chain employs TRBV4-1 and TRBJ1-4; D is unresolved. Germline CDR1 is MGHRA and CDR2 is YSYEKL. The CDR3 contains 14 residues. V was clipped by 8 bases and J by 3 bases, with 13 bases between them.

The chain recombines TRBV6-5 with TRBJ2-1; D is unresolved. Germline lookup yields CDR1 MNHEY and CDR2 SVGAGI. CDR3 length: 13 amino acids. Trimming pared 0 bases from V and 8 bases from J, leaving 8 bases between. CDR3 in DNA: TGTGCCAGCAGTTACTCTACTACGGATGAGCAGTTCTTC. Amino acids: CASSYSTTDEQFF.

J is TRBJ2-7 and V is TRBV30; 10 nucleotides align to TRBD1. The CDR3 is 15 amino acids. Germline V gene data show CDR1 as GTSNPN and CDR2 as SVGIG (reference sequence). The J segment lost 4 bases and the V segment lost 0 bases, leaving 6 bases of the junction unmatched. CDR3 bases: TGTGCCTGGAGTGTGGTCGGGACAGGGGTATACGAGCAGTACTTC. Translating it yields CAWSVVGTGVYEQYF.

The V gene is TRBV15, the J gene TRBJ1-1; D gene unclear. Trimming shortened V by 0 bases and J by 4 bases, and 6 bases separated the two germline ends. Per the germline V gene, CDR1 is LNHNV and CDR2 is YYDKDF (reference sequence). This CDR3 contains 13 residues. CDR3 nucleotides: TGTGCCACCAGCAGAGATATACGCACTGAAGCTTTCTTT. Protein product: CATSRDIRTEAFF.

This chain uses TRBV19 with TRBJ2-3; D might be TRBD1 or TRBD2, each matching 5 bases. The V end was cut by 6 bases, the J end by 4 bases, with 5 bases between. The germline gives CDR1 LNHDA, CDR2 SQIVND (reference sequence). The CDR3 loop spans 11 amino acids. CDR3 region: CASRGADTQYF. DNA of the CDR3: TGTGCCAGTAGGGGGGCAGATACGCAGTATTTT.

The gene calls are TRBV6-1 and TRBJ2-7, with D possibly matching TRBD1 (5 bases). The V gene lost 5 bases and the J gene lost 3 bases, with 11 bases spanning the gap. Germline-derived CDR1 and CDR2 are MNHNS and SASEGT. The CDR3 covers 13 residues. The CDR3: CASSYLRGYEQYF. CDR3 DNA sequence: TGTGCCAGCAGTTATCTTAGGGGCTACGAGCAGTACTTC.

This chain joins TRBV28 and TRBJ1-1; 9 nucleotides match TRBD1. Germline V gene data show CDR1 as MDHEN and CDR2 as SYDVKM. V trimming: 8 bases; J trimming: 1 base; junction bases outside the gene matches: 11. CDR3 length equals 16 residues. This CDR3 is CASPPGQGLGNTEAFF. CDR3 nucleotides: TGTGCCAGCCCCCCCGGACAGGGGCTCGGGAACACTGAAGCTTTCTTT.

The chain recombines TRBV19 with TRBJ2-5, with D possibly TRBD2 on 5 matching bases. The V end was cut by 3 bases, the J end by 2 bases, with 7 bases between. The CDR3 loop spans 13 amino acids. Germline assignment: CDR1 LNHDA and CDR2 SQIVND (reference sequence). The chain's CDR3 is CASSIPGQETQYF. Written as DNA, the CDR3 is TGTGCCAGTAGTATTCCGGGGCAAGAGACCCAGTACTTC. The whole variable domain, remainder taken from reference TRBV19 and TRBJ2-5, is DGGITQSPKYLFRKEGQNVTLSCEQNLNHDAMYWYRQDPGQGLRLIYYSQIVNDFQKGDIAEGYSVSREKKESFPLTVTSAQKNPTAFYLCASSIPGQETQYFGPGTRLLVL.

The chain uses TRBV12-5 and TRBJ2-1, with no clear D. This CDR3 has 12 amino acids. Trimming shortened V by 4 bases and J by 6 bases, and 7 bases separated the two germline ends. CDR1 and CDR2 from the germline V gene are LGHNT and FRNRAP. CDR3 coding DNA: TGTGCTAGTGGTTCGGGTACCAATGAGCAGTTCTTC. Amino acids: CASGSGTNEQFF.

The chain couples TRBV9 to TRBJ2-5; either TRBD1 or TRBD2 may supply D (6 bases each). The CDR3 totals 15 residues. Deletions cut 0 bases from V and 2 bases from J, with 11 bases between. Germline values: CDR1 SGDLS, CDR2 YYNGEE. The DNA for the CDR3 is TGTGCCAGCAGCGTAGATCCGGGGGCACAAGAGACCCAGTACTTC. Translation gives CASSVDPGAQETQYF.

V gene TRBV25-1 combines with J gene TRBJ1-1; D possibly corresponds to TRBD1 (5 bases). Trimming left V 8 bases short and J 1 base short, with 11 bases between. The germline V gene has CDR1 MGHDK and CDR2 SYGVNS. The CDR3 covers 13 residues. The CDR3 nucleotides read TGTGCCAGCGGGGGAAATGCGAACACTGAAGCTTTCTTT. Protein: CASGGNANTEAFF.

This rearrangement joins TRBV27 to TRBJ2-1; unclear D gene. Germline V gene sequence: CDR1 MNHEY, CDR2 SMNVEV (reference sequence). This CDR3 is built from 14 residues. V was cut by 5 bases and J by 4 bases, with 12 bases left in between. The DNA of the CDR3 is TGTGCCAGCAGTATCGAGGCTGGGTACAATGAGCAGTTCTTC. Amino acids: CASSIEAGYNEQFF.

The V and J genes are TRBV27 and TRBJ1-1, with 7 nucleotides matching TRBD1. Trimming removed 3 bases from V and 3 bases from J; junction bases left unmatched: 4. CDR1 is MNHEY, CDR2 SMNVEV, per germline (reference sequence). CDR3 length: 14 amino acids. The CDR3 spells CASSLVDRYTEAFF. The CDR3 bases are TGTGCCAGCAGTTTGGTGGACAGGTACACTGAAGCTTTCTTT.

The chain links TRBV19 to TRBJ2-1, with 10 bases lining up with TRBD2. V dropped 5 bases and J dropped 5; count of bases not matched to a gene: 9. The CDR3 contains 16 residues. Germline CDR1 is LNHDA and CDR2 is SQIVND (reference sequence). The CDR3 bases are TGTGCCAGTAGTTCGCGACTAGCGGGCCTTAACAATGAGCAGTTCTTC. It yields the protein CASSSRLAGLNNEQFF.